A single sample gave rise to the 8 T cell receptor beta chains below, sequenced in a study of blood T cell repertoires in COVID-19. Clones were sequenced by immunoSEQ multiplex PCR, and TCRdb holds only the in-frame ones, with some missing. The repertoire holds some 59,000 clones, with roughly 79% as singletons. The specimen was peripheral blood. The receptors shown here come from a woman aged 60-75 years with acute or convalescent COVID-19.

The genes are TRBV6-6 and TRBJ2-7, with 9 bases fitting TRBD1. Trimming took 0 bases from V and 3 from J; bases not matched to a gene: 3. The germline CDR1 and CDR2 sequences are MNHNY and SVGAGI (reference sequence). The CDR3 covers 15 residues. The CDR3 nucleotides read TGTGCCAGCAGTTACTCGACAGGGGGTAACTACGAGCAGTACTTC. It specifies CASSYSTGGNYEQYF.

The CDR3 bases are TGTGCCAGCAGCTCCGGGACTAGCGGGCGTACAGATACGCAGTATTTT. The encoded protein is CASSSGTSGRTDTQYF. The V call is TRBV7-7, the J call TRBJ2-3; TRBD2 agrees at 12 bases. Unmatched junction bases numbered 5, after V lost 4 bases and J lost 3 bases. The CDR3 length is 16 residues. The V gene's germline CDR1 is SSHAT and CDR2 FNYEAQ (reference sequence).

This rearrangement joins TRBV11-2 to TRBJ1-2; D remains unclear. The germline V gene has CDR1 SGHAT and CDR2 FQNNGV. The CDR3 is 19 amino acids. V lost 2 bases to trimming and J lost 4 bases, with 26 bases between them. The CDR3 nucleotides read TGTGCCAGCAGCTTATTAAACGCCCCGCGAAGGGCGCGGGGCTATGGCTACACCTTC. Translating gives CASSLLNAPRRARGYGYTF.

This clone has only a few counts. Here the CDR3 reads CASSLDFWTGSYEQYF. As DNA, the CDR3 is TGTGCCAGCAGCTTAGACTTCTGGACAGGCTCCTACGAGCAGTACTTC. This chain joins TRBV7-2 and TRBJ2-7; the match to TRBD1 covers 7 bases. CDR1 and CDR2 from the germline V gene are SGHTA and FQGNSA. The CDR3 extends over 16 amino acids. V dropped 1 base and J dropped 0; count of bases not matched to a gene: 6.

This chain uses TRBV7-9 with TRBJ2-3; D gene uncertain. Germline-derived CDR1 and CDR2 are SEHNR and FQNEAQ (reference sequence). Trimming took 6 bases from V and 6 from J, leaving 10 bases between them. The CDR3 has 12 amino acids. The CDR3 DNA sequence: TGTGCCAGCAGTCCGACGGGTGATACGCAGTATTTT. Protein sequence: CASSPTGDTQYF.

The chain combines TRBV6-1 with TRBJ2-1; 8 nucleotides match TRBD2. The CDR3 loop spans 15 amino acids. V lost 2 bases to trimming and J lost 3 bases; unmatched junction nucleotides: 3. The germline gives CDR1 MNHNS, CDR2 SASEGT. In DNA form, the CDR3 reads TGTGCCAGCAGTGAAACTAGCGGTAACTACAATGAGCAGTTCTTC. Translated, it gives CASSETSGNYNEQFF.

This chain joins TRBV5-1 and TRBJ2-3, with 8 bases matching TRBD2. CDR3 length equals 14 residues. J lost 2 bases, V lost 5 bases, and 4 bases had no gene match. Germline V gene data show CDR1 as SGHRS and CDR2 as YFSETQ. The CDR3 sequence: CASSLAGPTDTQYF. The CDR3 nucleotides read TGCGCCAGCAGTTTAGCGGGACCCACAGATACGCAGTATTTT. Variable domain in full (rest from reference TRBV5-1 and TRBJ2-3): KAGVTQTPRYLIKTRGQQVTLSCSPISGHRSVSWYQQTPGQGLQFLFEYFSETQRNKGNFPGRFSGRQFSNSRSEMNVSTLELGDSALYLCASSLAGPTDTQYFGPGTRLTVL.

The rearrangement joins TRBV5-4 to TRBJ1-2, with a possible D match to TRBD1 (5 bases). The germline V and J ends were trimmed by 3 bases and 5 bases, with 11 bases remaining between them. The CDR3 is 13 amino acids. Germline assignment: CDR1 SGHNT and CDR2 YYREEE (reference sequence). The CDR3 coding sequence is TGTGCCAGCAGCTCTAGTGGGGCTTATGGCTACACCTTC. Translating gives CASSSSGAYGYTF.